This T cell receptor beta chain appears in the sequencing data of a study of control samples from healthy donors and cancer patients. In this sample, this clone turned up once. Generated by immunoSEQ multiplex PCR, the TCRdb table keeps only in-frame clones and is missing some. The table includes about 120,000 clones, more than 75% detected once. The CDR3 is made up of 10 amino acids. Germline V gene sequence: CDR1 SQVTM, CDR2 ANQGSEA. V was pared by 7 bases and J by 5 bases, with 6 bases between. The chain carries TRBV29-1 and TRBJ2-1; D ambiguous. The material sequenced was blood. The source is a man aged 25-45 years in good health. CDR3 region: CSAEDNEQFF. In nucleotides, the CDR3 is TGCAGCGCCGAGGACAATGAGCAGTTCTTC.